The clone carrying this T cell receptor (beta chain) was counted at least ten times. This sample is part of a study of T cells in Graves' hyperthyroidism and ophthalmopathy. Amplified regions were TCR beta CDR3 sequences from RNA transcripts. A set of HTBI primers served as the primers for a first-round RT-PCR of the TCR CDR3. One entry per CDR3 protein, called by TCRdb with MiXCR from the multiplex PCR reads. The table has over 200,000 distinct CDR3 sequences, less than 15% seen once; the top ten hold 13%. The germline V gene encodes CDR1 SGHAT and CDR2 FQDESV (reference sequence). The CDR3 length is 15 residues. Germline trimming cut 5 bases from V and 0 bases from J; bases unmatched to any gene: 5.

This chain connects TRBV11-1 to TRBJ2-3; 7 bases map to TRBD2. The sequencing input was blood. This receptor was obtained from a woman between 40 and 55 years old with Graves' hyperthyroidism that later progressed to Graves' ophthalmopathy. CDR3: CASSRLAASTDTQYF. CDR3 DNA sequence: TGTGCCAGCAGCCGACTAGCAGCTAGCACAGATACGCAGTATTTT.